A selection of T cell receptor beta chains follows, all from one sample in a study of T-cell reconstitution after alpha-beta-depleted transplantation in children. MiXCR, applied by TCRdb to the PCR reads, yields one record per CDR3 protein. The table has approximately 630,000 distinct CDR3 sequences, around 13% seen once. Sequencing used PBMCs, obtained before TCRalphabeta/CD19-depleted stem cell transplant. The receptors shown here come from a girl aged 2-9 years with congenital amegakaryocytic thrombocytopenia, due to receive a stem cell transplant. The CDR3 runs from the conserved cysteine through the conserved F or W. The D gene is left open where the match is weak. Expanded clones get a size class; other rows say once, few or many, or leave the size out.

V gene	D gene	clone size	J gene	CDR3 protein	CDR3 DNA
TRBV7-9	TRBD1	few	TRBJ2-1	CASSLRSGTANEQFF	TGTGCCAGCAGCTTAAGGTCCGGGACAGCTAATGAGCAGTTCTTC
TRBV29-1	.	.	TRBJ1-1	CSVEDWGDSPNTEAFF	TGCAGCGTTGAAGATTGGGGAGACAGCCCGAACACTGAAGCTTTCTTT
TRBV20-1	.	many	TRBJ2-1	CSASNRILEQFF	TGCAGTGCTAGTAACAGGATCCTCGAGCAGTTCTTC
TRBV20-1	.	many	TRBJ1-5	CSARDRRTSNQPQHF	TGCAGTGCTAGAGATCGGCGGACTAGCAATCAGCCCCAGCATTTT
TRBV15	.	.	TRBJ2-7	CATSGGLGYEQYF	TGTGCCACCAGCGGTGGACTTGGCTACGAGCAGTACTTC
TRBV3-1	TRBD2	few	TRBJ2-1	CASRQEALLAGGPVEQFF	TGTGCCAGCAGACAAGAAGCCCTCCTAGCGGGAGGGCCGGTTGAGCAGTTCTTC
TRBV7-9	TRBD2	.	TRBJ2-5	CASSPRRFGRAEETQYF	TGTGCCAGCAGCCCCAGAAGGTTCGGGAGGGCCGAAGAGACCCAGTACTTC
TRBV29-1	.	.	TRBJ1-1	CSVVQGAFGAFF	TGCAGCGTTGTACAAGGGGCCTTTGGGGCTTTCTTT
TRBV5-1	.	many	TRBJ2-2	CASSLAPGLTGELFF	TGCGCCAGCAGCTTGGCCCCCGGGCTCACCGGGGAGCTGTTTTTT
TRBV10-2	TRBD2	many	TRBJ2-7	CASSFEREYEQYF	TGCGCCAGCAGTTTTGAGCGGGAGTACGAGCAGTACTTC